Presented here are 28 T cell receptor beta chains from one specimen sequenced in a study of T-cell reconstitution after alpha-beta-depleted transplantation in children. Unique molecular identifiers were used to barcode this TCRbeta library. MiXCR was run by TCRdb on the PCR reads, yielding one entry per CDR3 protein. Seen here are approximately 500,000 distinct CDR3 sequences, 10% to 13% observed once, and the top ten hold 2% to 2.5%. The sample in question was PBMCs, obtained before TCRalphabeta/CD19-depleted stem cell transplant. The origin of the receptors is a child aged 2 to 10 with inherited bone marrow failure, due to receive a stem cell transplant.

This clonotype was recorded many times. The genes are TRBV5-1 and TRBJ2-1; TRBD2 agrees at 8 bases. V lost 0 bases to trimming and J lost 10 bases; unmatched junction nucleotides: 3. Germline V gives CDR1 SGHRS, CDR2 YFSETQ. The CDR3 length is 13 residues. CDR3 protein: CASSLGASGEQFF. The CDR3, as DNA: TGCGCCAGCAGCTTGGGGGCTAGCGGGGAGCAGTTCTTC.

This clonotype has ten or more counts. CDR3: CASRLAGGREQFF. The CDR3 bases are TGTGCCAGCCGACTAGCGGGAGGGAGGGAGCAGTTCTTC. The chain combines TRBV6-5 with TRBJ2-1; the match to TRBD2 covers 14 bases. The ends lost 8 bases at V and 10 bases at J; junction bases unmatched: 4. Per the germline V gene, CDR1 is MNHEY and CDR2 is SVGAGI. This CDR3 spans 13 amino acids.

This clonotype was seen many times. The rearrangement links TRBV15 to TRBJ1-1; D is uncertain. The germline CDR1 and CDR2 sequences are LNHNV and YYDKDF (reference sequence). The CDR3 runs 14 residues. V was cut by 3 bases and J by 5 bases, with 13 bases left in between. The CDR3 is CATSSQWGGTEAFF. The CDR3 DNA reads TGTGCCACCAGCAGCCAGTGGGGTGGGACTGAAGCTTTCTTT.

The J gene is TRBJ2-2, the V gene TRBV27; 8 bases line up with TRBD2. V was pared by 2 bases and J by 6 bases, with 5 bases of the junction left unmatched. CDR3 length: 15 amino acids. The germline CDR1 and CDR2 sequences are MNHEY and SMNVEV (reference sequence). The CDR3 loop reads CASSLSGRSPGELFF. As DNA, the CDR3 is TGTGCCAGCAGTTTAAGCGGGAGAAGCCCCGGGGAGCTGTTTTTT.

This clonotype has ten or more counts. The chain combines TRBV4-3 with TRBJ2-1; 11 nucleotides match TRBD2. Germline V gene lookup returns CDR1 LGHNA and CDR2 YSLEER. Germline trimming cut 4 bases from V and 6 bases from J; bases unmatched to any gene: 5. The CDR3 spans 15 residues. CDR3 in amino acids: CASSLLAGVFNEQFF. The CDR3 region has the DNA TGCGCCAGCAGCCTACTAGCGGGAGTTTTCAATGAGCAGTTCTTC.

This clonotype was observed many times. This rearrangement joins TRBV7-9 to TRBJ2-1; 9 nucleotides align to TRBD2. Germline-derived CDR1 and CDR2 are SEHNR and FQNEAQ (reference sequence). With 5 bases clipped from V and 2 bases from J, the junction kept 7 bases outside the gene matches. This CDR3 comprises 16 residues. The chain's CDR3 is CASSGGTSLTYNEQFF. The CDR3 DNA reads as TGTGCCAGCAGCGGGGGGACTAGCCTTACCTACAATGAGCAGTTCTTC.

This clonotype was observed at least ten times. This chain joins TRBV20-1 and TRBJ2-2; perhaps TRBD1 as D (6 bases). Trimming cost V 5 bases and J 0 bases, with 13 bases left between them. Germline CDR1 DFQATT, CDR2 SNEGSKA (reference sequence). This CDR3 has 15 residues. The CDR3 loop is CSALRTAPNTGELFF. In DNA form, the CDR3 reads TGCAGTGCTCTCAGGACAGCCCCGAACACCGGGGAGCTGTTTTTT.

This clonotype was observed many times. The chain recombines TRBV10-3 with TRBJ2-7, with D unclear. Per germline, CDR1 ENHRY and CDR2 SYGVKD. Trimming cost V 8 bases and J 4 bases, with 9 bases left between them. The CDR3 sequence is 11 residues long. The CDR3 loop reads CAIGPDYEQYF. The CDR3 bases are TGTGCCATCGGTCCGGATTACGAGCAGTACTTC.

This clonotype was counted many times. The chain carries TRBV4-1 and TRBJ2-1; D is uncertain. Trimming removed 5 bases from V and 2 bases from J, with 13 bases in between. CDR1 is MGHRA, CDR2 YSYEKL, per germline. The CDR3 is 15 residues long. The CDR3 sequence is CASSVVGLAYNEQFF. The CDR3 DNA is TGCGCCAGCAGCGTCGTCGGTCTAGCCTACAATGAGCAGTTCTTC.

V gene TRBV20-1 combines with J gene TRBJ2-7, with 14 bases identical to TRBD2. V lost 0 bases, J lost 3 bases, and 1 base stayed unmatched. The CDR3 contains 15 residues. Germline-derived CDR1 and CDR2 are DFQATT and SNEGSKA (reference sequence). The CDR3 nucleotides are TGCAGTGCTAGAGAGGGGACTAGCGGGAGCTACGAGCAGTACTTC. Translation: CSAREGTSGSYEQYF.

This clonotype was counted many times. CDR3 loop: CSGRLAGGSETQYF. The CDR3, as DNA: TGCAGCGGTAGACTAGCGGGAGGGTCAGAGACCCAGTACTTC. V gene TRBV29-1 combines with J gene TRBJ2-5; 14 nucleotides line up with TRBD2. The CDR3 spans 14 residues. The junction had 5 bases not matched to a gene; V was cut back by 7 bases and J by 4 bases. Germline V lookup: CDR1 SQVTM, CDR2 ANQGSEA.

This clonotype showed up many times. V gene TRBV2 combines with J gene TRBJ2-1; 11 nucleotides line up with TRBD2. The CDR3 loop spans 13 amino acids. CDR1 is SNHLY, CDR2 FYNNEI, per germline. Trimming at V came to 10 bases and at J to 5 bases, leaving 4 bases not matched to a gene. The CDR3, as DNA: TGTGCCACCAGGACTAGCGGGCACAATGAGCAGTTCTTC. Translated, it gives CATRTSGHNEQFF.

This clonotype turned up a few times. The chain links TRBV4-1 to TRBJ2-3, with TRBD2 matching over 15 bases. The CDR3 contains 16 residues. The trim removed 4 bases at V and 4 bases at J, leaving 3 bases unmatched. Per germline, CDR1 MGHRA and CDR2 YSYEKL. The CDR3 spells CASSPGTSGRSDTQYF. CDR3 DNA: TGCGCCAGCAGCCCAGGGACTAGCGGGAGGTCAGATACGCAGTATTTT.

This clonotype was observed at least ten times. The rearrangement joins TRBV13 to TRBJ1-1; D is unclear. The germline gives CDR1 PRHDT, CDR2 FYEKMQ (reference sequence). This CDR3 contains 13 residues. Trimming took 7 bases from V and 2 from J, leaving 11 bases between them. CDR3 coding DNA: TGTGCCAGCACCACGCTCCCCAACACTGAAGCTTTCTTT. This sequence encodes CASTTLPNTEAFF. The full variable domain, with the rest looked up from reference TRBV13 and TRBJ1-1, is AAGVIQSPRHLIKEKRETATLKCYPIPRHDTVYWYQQGPGQDPQFLISFYEKMQSDKGSIPDRFSAQQFSDYHSELNMSSLELGDSALYFCASTTLPNTEAFFGQGTRLTVV.

About this clonotype: A much larger clone is a single base away; this may be a read error. The J gene is TRBJ1-4, the V gene TRBV5-1; D is perhaps TRBD1 (5 bases). Germline values: CDR1 SGHRS, CDR2 YFSETQ. This CDR3 contains 16 residues. The DNA for the CDR3 is TGCGCCAGCAGCTTGGGCGGGGCTCCAACTAATAAAAAACTGTTTTTT. This codes for CASSLGGAPTNKKLFF.

This clonotype has at least ten counts. This chain uses TRBV27 with TRBJ1-2; TRBD1 agrees at 7 bases. In germline, CDR1 is MNHEY, CDR2 SMNVEV (reference sequence). CDR3 length: 11 residues. Unmatched junction bases numbered 7, after V lost 5 bases and J lost 13 bases. The CDR3 sequence: CASSSTGVFTF. In nucleotides, the CDR3 is TGTGCCAGCAGTAGTACAGGGGTTTTCACCTTC.

This clonotype came up many times. This chain joins TRBV29-1 and TRBJ2-6; D not resolved. Germline CDR1 and CDR2: SQVTM and ANQGSEA. This CDR3 spans 13 amino acids. With 4 bases removed from V and 2 bases from J, the gap between germline ends came to 6 bases. In DNA, the CDR3 is TGCAGCGTTGGTTGGGCTGGGGCCAACGTCCTGACTTTC. It translates to CSVGWAGANVLTF.

The gene calls are TRBV19 and TRBJ1-6; no firm D call. Trimming pared 4 bases from V and 9 bases from J, leaving 16 bases between. Germline V gene sequence: CDR1 LNHDA, CDR2 SQIVND (reference sequence). The CDR3 runs to 15 residues. CDR3 region: CASSNRAGYGSPLHF. CDR3 sequence (DNA): TGTGCCAGTAGTAATAGGGCGGGGTACGGTTCACCCCTCCACTTT.

This clonotype was counted ten times or more. The CDR3, as DNA: TGCGCCAGCAGCCAAGCGGCCAGCGGGAGGGCCGAGAATACGCAGTATTTT. Translated, it gives CASSQAASGRAENTQYF. V usage is TRBV4-3 and J usage is TRBJ2-3, with 10 bases identical to TRBD2. Germline trimming cut 1 base from V and 7 bases from J; bases unmatched to any gene: 11. The germline V gene encodes CDR1 LGHNA and CDR2 YSLEER. CDR3 size: 17 residues.

This clonotype has just a few counts. The chain carries TRBV7-9 and TRBJ1-1; D is undetermined. V was clipped by 5 bases and J by 11 bases, with 18 bases between them. CDR1 is SEHNR, CDR2 FQNEAQ, per germline (reference sequence). The CDR3 spans 13 residues. CDR3 sequence: CASSGMRRVGAFF. The CDR3, as DNA: TGTGCCAGCAGCGGTATGAGGCGGGTCGGTGCTTTCTTT.

Comments on this clonotype: A much larger clonotype is one base distant, so this may be a read error. DNA for the CDR3: TGCAGTGCTAGAAGTGTACTAGCGGGCGTCAATGAGCAGTTCTTC. Amino acids: CSARSVLAGVNEQFF. The chain uses TRBV20-1 and TRBJ2-1; 9 nucleotides match TRBD2. Trimming removed 2 bases from V and 6 bases from J; junction bases left unmatched: 8. The CDR3 contains 15 residues. Germline assignment: CDR1 DFQATT and CDR2 SNEGSKA (reference sequence).

This clonotype was found many times. V gene TRBV12-3 or TRBV12-4 combines with J gene TRBJ1-4; D gene uncertain. CDR3 length equals 15 residues. The germline V and J ends were trimmed by 2 bases and 0 bases, with 7 bases remaining between them. CDR3: CASSLMAATNEKLFF. The CDR3, as DNA: TGTGCCAGCAGTTTAATGGCAGCAACTAATGAAAAACTGTTTTTT.

Only a few counts were recorded for this clonotype. The gene calls are TRBV20-1 and TRBJ2-2; D possibly matches TRBD1 or TRBD2 (5 bases each). Between the trimmed V and J ends, which lost 0 bases and 1 base, there was a span of 12 bases. The CDR3 extends over 16 amino acids. Germline values: CDR1 DFQATT, CDR2 SNEGSKA (reference sequence). CDR3: CSARDRGRENTGELFF. CDR3 nucleotides: TGCAGTGCTAGAGATAGGGGACGGGAGAACACCGGGGAGCTGTTTTTT.

This clonotype was recorded many times. The chain uses TRBV27 and TRBJ2-1; D is perhaps TRBD1 (6 bases). Germline assignment: CDR1 MNHEY and CDR2 SMNVEV (reference sequence). This CDR3 spans 16 amino acids. Trimming took off 4 bases at V and 0 bases at J, with 13 bases between the two ends. The DNA of the CDR3 is TGTGCCAGCAGTTCTCCGACAGGAGTCTCCTACAATGAGCAGTTCTTC. It codes for CASSSPTGVSYNEQFF.

At least ten counts were recorded for this clonotype. This chain connects TRBV24-1 to TRBJ2-2; 7 nucleotides match TRBD2. Trimming removed 5 bases from V and 1 base from J; junction bases left unmatched: 3. This CDR3 has 15 amino acids. Germline V gene sequence: CDR1 KGHDR, CDR2 SFDVKD. The DNA for the CDR3 is TGTGCCACCAGTGTAGCTAGCGGGAACACCGGGGAGCTGTTTTTT. As protein: CATSVASGNTGELFF.

In this sample, this clonotype turned up many times. The CDR3 nucleotides read TGTGCCAGCAGCTCTAGTTCGGGAGGTGCTACCGGGGAGCTGTTTTTT. Its protein product is CASSSSSGGATGELFF. The V gene is TRBV7-7, the J gene TRBJ2-2, with TRBD2 matching 7 bases. This CDR3 has 16 residues. J was trimmed by 5 bases and V by 4 bases; bases with no gene match: 10. Germline V gene lookup returns CDR1 SSHAT and CDR2 FNYEAQ (reference sequence).

To note about this clonotype: Being one base from a much bigger clone, this may be a read error. This chain joins TRBV20-1 and TRBJ2-1, with TRBD2 as a possible D gene (5 bases). The V end was cut by 1 base, the J end by 3 bases, with 13 bases between. Per the germline V gene, CDR1 is DFQATT and CDR2 is SNEGSKA (reference sequence). The CDR3 loop spans 15 amino acids. CDR3 loop: CSARVTAGCYNEQFF. The CDR3 coding sequence is TGCAGTGCTAGAGTTACCGCGGGTTGCTACAATGAGCAGTTCTTC.

The rearrangement uses TRBV12-3 or TRBV12-4 and TRBJ2-5, with D possibly being TRBD1 (5 bases). Deletions cut 6 bases from V and 0 bases from J, with 26 bases between. The CDR3 is made up of 19 amino acids. CDR3 residues: CASSSPIDEAGLNQETQYF. For the CDR3, the DNA is TGTGCCAGCAGCTCACCCATCGATGAGGCAGGGCTAAACCAAGAGACCCAGTACTTC.